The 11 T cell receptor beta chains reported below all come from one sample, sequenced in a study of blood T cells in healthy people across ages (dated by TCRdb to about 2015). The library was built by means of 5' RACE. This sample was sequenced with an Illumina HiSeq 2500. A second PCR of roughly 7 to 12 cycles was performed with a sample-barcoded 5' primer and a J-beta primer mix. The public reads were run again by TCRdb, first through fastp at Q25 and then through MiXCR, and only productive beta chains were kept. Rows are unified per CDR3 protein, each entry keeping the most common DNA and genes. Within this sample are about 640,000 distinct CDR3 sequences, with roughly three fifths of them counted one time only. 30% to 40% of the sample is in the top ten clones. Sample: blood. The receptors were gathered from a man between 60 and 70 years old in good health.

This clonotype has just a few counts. The CDR3 loop reads CAGGRQGILLEQYF. The CDR3 DNA sequence: TGTGCCGGGGGCCGACAGGGGATTTTGCTCGAGCAGTACTTC. The chain links TRBV2 to TRBJ2-7, with 8 nucleotides matching TRBD1. This CDR3 region has 14 residues. V lost 11 bases, J lost 6 bases, and 15 bases stayed unmatched. Germline V gene lookup returns CDR1 SNHLY and CDR2 FYNNEI.

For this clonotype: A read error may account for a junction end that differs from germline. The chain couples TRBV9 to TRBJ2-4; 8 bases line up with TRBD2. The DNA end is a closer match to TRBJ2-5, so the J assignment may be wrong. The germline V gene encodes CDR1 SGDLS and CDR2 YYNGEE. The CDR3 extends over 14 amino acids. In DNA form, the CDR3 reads TGTGCCGGCAGCCCCGGACTAGCCGAAGAGACCCAGTACTTC. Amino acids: CAGSPGLAEETQYF.

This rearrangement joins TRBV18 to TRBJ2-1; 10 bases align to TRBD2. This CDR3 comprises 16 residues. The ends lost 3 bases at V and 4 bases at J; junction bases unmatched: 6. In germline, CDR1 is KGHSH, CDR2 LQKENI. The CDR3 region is CASSPRGSGGYNEQFF. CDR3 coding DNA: TGTGCCAGCTCACCTCGCGGTAGCGGGGGGTACAATGAGCAGTTCTTC.

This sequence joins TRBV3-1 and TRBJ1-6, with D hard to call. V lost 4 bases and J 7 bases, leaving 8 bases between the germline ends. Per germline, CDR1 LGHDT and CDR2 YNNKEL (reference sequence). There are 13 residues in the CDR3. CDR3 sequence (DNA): TGTGCCAGCAGCCCGGAGCAAAATTCACCCCTCCACTTT. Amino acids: CASSPEQNSPLHF.

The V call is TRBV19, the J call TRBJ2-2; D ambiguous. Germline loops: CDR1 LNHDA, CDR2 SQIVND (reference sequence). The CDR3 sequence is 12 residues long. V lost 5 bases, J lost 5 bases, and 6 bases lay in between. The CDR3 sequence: CASSHQTGELFF. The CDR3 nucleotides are TGTGCCAGTAGTCACCAAACCGGGGAGCTGTTTTTT. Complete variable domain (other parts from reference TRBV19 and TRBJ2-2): DGGITQSPKYLFRKEGQNVTLSCEQNLNHDAMYWYRQDPGQGLRLIYYSQIVNDFQKGDIAEGYSVSREKKESFPLTVTSAQKNPTAFYLCASSHQTGELFFGEGSRLTVL.

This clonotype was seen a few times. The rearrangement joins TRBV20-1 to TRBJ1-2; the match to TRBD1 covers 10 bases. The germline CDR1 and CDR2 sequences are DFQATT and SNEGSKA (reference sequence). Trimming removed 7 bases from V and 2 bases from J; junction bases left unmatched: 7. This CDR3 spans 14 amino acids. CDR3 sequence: CSVPQGQGNYGYTF. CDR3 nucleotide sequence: TGCAGTGTACCCCAGGGACAGGGGAACTATGGCTACACCTTC.

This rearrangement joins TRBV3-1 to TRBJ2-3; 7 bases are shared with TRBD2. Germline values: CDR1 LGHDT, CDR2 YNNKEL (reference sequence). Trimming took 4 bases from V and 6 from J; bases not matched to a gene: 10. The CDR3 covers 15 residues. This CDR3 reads CASSPLAVVSDTQYF. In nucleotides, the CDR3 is TGTGCCAGCAGCCCCCTAGCGGTAGTTTCGGATACGCAGTATTTT.

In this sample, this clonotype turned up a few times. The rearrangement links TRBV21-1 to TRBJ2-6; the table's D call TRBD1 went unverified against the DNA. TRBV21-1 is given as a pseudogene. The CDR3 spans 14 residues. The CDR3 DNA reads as TGTGCCAGCAGCACCAGGGTGGGGGCCAACGTCCTGACTTTC. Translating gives CASSTRVGANVLTF.

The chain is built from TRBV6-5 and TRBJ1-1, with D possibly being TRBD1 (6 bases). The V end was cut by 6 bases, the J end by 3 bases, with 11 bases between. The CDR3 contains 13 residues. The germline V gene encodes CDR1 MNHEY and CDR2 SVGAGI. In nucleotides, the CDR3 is TGTGCCAGCAGAGATACAGGGTACACTGAAGCTTTCTTT. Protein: CASRDTGYTEAFF.

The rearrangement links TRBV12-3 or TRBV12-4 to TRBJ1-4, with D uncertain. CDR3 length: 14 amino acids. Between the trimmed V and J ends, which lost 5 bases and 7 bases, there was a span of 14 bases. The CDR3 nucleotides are TGTGCCAGCAGTCTCGTCCTGTGGGGTGAAAAACTGTTTTTT. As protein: CASSLVLWGEKLFF.

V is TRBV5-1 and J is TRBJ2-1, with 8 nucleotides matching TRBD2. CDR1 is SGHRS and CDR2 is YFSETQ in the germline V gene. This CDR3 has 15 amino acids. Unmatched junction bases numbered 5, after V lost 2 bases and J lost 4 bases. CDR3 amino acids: CASSFAGGDYNEQFF. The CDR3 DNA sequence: TGCGCCAGCAGCTTTGCGGGGGGTGATTACAATGAGCAGTTCTTC.